The rows below give T cell receptor beta chains drawn from one sample of a study of PD-L1 blockade in urothelial cancer. Profiling relied on immunoSEQ multiplex PCR, and the TCRdb table lists in-frame clones only, not all of them. Altogether 100,000 to 150,000 clones are present, less than 85% being singletons, with the ten largest covering 3.2%. Here the sequenced sample was PBMCs, taken around atezolizumab (anti-PD-L1) treatment. Every receptor here comes from a man aged 50-59 years with urothelial cancer. CDR3s include the opening cysteine and the closing phenylalanine or tryptophan. The D gene is left open where the match is weak. Rows may omit the clone size; those that give it use once, few, many or a size class.

V	size	D	J	DNA	CDR3
TRBV4-2	many	.	TRBJ2-1	TGTGCCAGCAGCCAAGAACAGGTCTCCCTAAATGAGCAGTTCTTC	CASSQEQVSLNEQFF
TRBV7-2	once	.	TRBJ2-3	TGTGCCAGCAGCTTAGCGCAGGGGGGTCGTATATATTTT	CASSLAQGGRIYF
TRBV7-9	.	.	TRBJ2-5	TGTGCCAGCAGCTCGTACTTAGGGCTAGCTGAGACCCAGTACTTC	CASSSYLGLAETQYF
TRBV5-1	once	TRBD2	TRBJ2-3	TGCGCCAGCAGCTTGGCTCACCGGGAGGTAGATACGCAGTATTTT	CASSLAHREVDTQYF
TRBV5-1	once	TRBD1	TRBJ2-7	TGCGCCAGCAGCTTGTCTCTGCGAGGACAGGGGTCTTACGAGCAGTACTTC	CASSLSLRGQGSYEQYF
TRBV5-1	few	.	TRBJ1-1	TGCGCCAGCAGCTTGGCCGCGCAGGCGAACACTGAAGCTTTCTTT	CASSLAAQANTEAFF
TRBV19	.	TRBD1	TRBJ2-7	TGTGCCAGTAGTAGTGGACAGGGAATCTACGAGCAGTACTTC	CASSSGQGIYEQYF
TRBV5-8	once	.	TRBJ2-1	TGTGCCAGCAGCCTTGGCCCGCAGAATTACAATGAGCAGTTCTTC	CASSLGPQNYNEQFF
TRBV19	.	.	TRBJ1-2	TGTGCCAGTAGTAAACCAACAGGGCGGGACTATGGCTACACCTTC	CASSKPTGRDYGYTF
TRBV18	.	.	TRBJ2-3	TGTGCCAGCTCAGAGACAGATACGCAGTATTTT	CASSETDTQYF
TRBV7-9	.	.	TRBJ2-1	TGTGCCAGCAGCCCCGAAGGTAGCGGAGGTGAGCAGTTCTTC	CASSPEGSGGEQFF
TRBV11-3	.	.	TRBJ2-7	TGTGCCAGCAGCTCGGGAGCGGGTTACGAGCAGTACTTC	CASSSGAGYEQYF
TRBV5-6	.	TRBD2	TRBJ2-1	TGTGCCAGCAGCTCCCGGGGAGCGGGGATAAGGGAGCAGTTCTTC	CASSSRGAGIREQFF
TRBV7-3	.	TRBD1	TRBJ2-5	TGTGCCAGCAGCCCCGGGACAGGGCTTAAAGAGACCCAGTACTTC	CASSPGTGLKETQYF
TRBV9	.	TRBD2	TRBJ2-2	TGTGCCAGCAGCGTAGGGCTAGCGGGAGTGTCCGGGGAGCTGTTTTTT	CASSVGLAGVSGELFF
TRBV7-3	.	TRBD2	TRBJ2-5	TGTGCCAGCAGCTTAATTGGACCTGGGGCGGGAGCTTCGCGAGAGACCCAGTACTTC	CASSLIGPGAGASRETQYF
TRBV2	.	.	TRBJ1-3	TGTGCCAGCAGTGTGCAGGGATCCTCTGGAAACACCATATATTTT	CASSVQGSSGNTIYF
TRBV7-8	.	.	TRBJ2-5	TGTGCCAGCAGCCCGACCAGGGGAGAGACCCAGTACTTC	CASSPTRGETQYF
TRBV7-9	few	TRBD2	TRBJ2-1	TGTGCCAGCAGCTTAGGACTAGCGGGAGGAGGGGAGCAGTTCTTC	CASSLGLAGGGEQFF
TRBV6-6	.	.	TRBJ2-5	TGTGCCAGCAGTTACCCTGCGGGTTACCAAGAGACCCAGTACTTC	CASSYPAGYQETQYF
TRBV18	.	.	TRBJ1-4	TGTGCCAGCTCACCCGGAACTAATGAAAAACTGTTTTTT	CASSPGTNEKLFF
TRBV29-1	.	.	TRBJ2-3	TGCAGCGTTGAATTGACGGGCGGGGGCACAGATACGCAGTATTTT	CSVELTGGGTDTQYF
TRBV5-4	once	TRBD2	TRBJ2-5	TGTGCCAGCAGCAGTCTAGCGGGAGGGTCCCAAGAGACCCAGTACTTC	CASSSLAGGSQETQYF
TRBV6-6	.	.	TRBJ1-2	TGTGCCAGCAGTTACGACACAACTAACTATGGCTACACCTTC	CASSYDTTNYGYTF
TRBV18	.	.	TRBJ1-1	TGTGCCAGCTCACCGAGAACGAACACTGAAGCTTTCTTT	CASSPRTNTEAFF
TRBV7-6	.	TRBD2	TRBJ2-7	TGTGCCAGCAGCGAAGCGGGGGGGGTAGGCGAGCAGTACTTC	CASSEAGGVGEQYF
TRBV27	.	.	TRBJ1-6	TGTGCCAGCAGTTTCCAGGGGCGTAATTCACCCCTCCACTTT	CASSFQGRNSPLHF
TRBV7-2	.	TRBD2	TRBJ2-7	TGTGCCAGCAGCCCCCGAGGGCGGGAGTCCGACGAGCAGTACTTC	CASSPRGRESDEQYF
TRBV6-5	.	.	TRBJ1-2	TGTGCCAGCAGTTCACAGGGTTTCTATGGCTACACCTTC	CASSSQGFYGYTF